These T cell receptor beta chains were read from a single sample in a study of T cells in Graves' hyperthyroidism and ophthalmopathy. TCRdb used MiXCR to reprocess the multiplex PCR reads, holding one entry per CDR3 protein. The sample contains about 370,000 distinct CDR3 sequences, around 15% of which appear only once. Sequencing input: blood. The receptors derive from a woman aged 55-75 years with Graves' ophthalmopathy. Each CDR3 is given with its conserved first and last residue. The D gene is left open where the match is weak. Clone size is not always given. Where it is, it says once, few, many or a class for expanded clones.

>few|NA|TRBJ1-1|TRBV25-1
CASSTWSEAFF
TGTGCCAGCAGTACGTGGTCCGAAGCTTTCTTT
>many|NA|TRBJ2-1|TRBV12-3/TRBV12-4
CASSLAGVRGNEQFF
TGTGCCAGCAGTTTAGCGGGGGTTAGGGGCAATGAGCAGTTCTTC
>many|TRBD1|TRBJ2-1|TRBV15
CATSRGQGYEQFF
TGTGCCACCAGCAGAGGACAGGGGTATGAGCAGTTCTTC
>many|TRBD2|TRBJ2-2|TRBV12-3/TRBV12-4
CANSLAGVPGELFF
TGTGCCAACTCGCTAGCGGGAGTTCCCGGGGAGCTGTTTTTT
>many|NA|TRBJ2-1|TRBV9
CASSVVSGNEQFF
TGTGCCAGCAGCGTAGTATCGGGGAATGAGCAGTTCTTC
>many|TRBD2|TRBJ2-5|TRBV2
CASSEALRTREETQYF
TGTGCCAGCAGTGAAGCGCTTCGGACTAGAGAAGAGACCCAGTACTTC
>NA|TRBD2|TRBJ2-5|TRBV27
CASGGRPRGAQYF
TGTGCCAGCGGGGGGAGGCCGCGGGGGGCCCAGTACTTC
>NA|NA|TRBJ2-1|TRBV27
CASRWGSSYNEQFF
TGTGCCAGTCGGTGGGGGAGCTCCTACAATGAGCAGTTCTTC
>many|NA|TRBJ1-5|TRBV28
CASRGRESGGNQPQHF
TGTGCCAGCAGGGGCAGGGAATCCGGGGGCAATCAGCCCCAGCATTTT
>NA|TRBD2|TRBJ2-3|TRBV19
CASSISGLAGYRTDTQYF
TGTGCCAGTAGTATATCCGGACTAGCGGGATATCGCACAGATACGCAGTATTTT
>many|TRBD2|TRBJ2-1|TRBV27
CASSQGLAGVSSYNEQFF
TGTGCCAGCAGCCAGGGACTAGCGGGAGTCAGCTCCTACAATGAGCAGTTCTTC
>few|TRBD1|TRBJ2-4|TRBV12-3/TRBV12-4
CASSPRGQAKNIQYF
TGTGCCAGCAGCCCCAGGGGGCAAGCCAAAAACATTCAGTACTTC
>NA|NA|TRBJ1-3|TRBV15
CATSRDDGGNTIYF
TGTGCCACCAGCAGAGACGACGGAGGAAACACCATATATTTT
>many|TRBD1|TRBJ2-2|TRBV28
CASTITGGADTGELFF
TGTGCCAGCACCATAACAGGGGGCGCGGACACCGGGGAGCTGTTTTTT
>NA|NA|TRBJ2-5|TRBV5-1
CASSHAWGLETQYF
TGCGCCAGCAGCCACGCCTGGGGACTTGAGACCCAGTACTTC
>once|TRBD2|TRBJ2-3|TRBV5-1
CASSLLAGDPTDTQYF
TGCGCCAGCAGCTTGCTAGCGGGAGATCCCACAGATACGCAGTATTTT
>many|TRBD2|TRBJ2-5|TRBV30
CAWNIGGSETQYF
TGTGCCTGGAATATCGGCGGGAGTGAGACCCAGTACTTC
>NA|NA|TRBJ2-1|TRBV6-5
CASSYSDSAYNEQFF
TGTGCCAGCAGTTACTCGGACTCCGCCTACAATGAGCAGTTCTTC
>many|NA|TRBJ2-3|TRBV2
CASSARDTQYF
TGTGCCAGCAGTGCTCGGGATACGCAGTATTTT
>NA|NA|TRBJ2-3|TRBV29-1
CSVRAYTDTQYF
TGCAGCGTGAGGGCCTACACAGATACGCAGTATTTT
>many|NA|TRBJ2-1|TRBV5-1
CASSTRTVYNEQFF
TGCGCCAGCAGCACCCGGACAGTCTACAATGAGCAGTTCTTC
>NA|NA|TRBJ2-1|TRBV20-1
CSATNNEQFF
TGCAGTGCTACAAACAATGAGCAGTTCTTC
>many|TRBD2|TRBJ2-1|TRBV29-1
CSVVGLAGGSEQFF
TGCAGCGTTGTTGGTCTAGCGGGAGGAAGTGAGCAGTTCTTC
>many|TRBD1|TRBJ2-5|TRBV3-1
CASSLRDRSETQYF
TGTGCCAGCAGCTTGCGGGACAGGTCAGAGACCCAGTACTTC
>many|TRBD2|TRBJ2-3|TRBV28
CASTITSGRASDTQYF
TGTGCCAGCACCATAACTAGCGGGAGGGCCTCAGATACGCAGTATTTT
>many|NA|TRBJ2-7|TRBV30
CAWSVPRDPYEQYF
TGTGCCTGGAGTGTACCACGGGACCCCTACGAGCAGTACTTC
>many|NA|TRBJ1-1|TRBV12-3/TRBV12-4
CASSFRGRGTPEAFF
TGTGCCAGCAGTTTCAGGGGCCGAGGTACGCCTGAAGCTTTCTTT
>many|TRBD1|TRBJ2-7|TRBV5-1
CASSYAGTEYEQYF
TGCGCCAGCAGCTACGCCGGGACAGAGTACGAGCAGTACTTC
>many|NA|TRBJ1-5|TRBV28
CASSFPIRQYSNQPQHF
TGTGCCAGCAGTTTCCCAATTCGACAATATAGCAATCAGCCCCAGCATTTT
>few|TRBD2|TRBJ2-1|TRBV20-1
CSAPSLGEGSYNEQFF
TGCAGTGCTCCCTCTTTGGGGGAGGGATCCTACAATGAGCAGTTCTTC
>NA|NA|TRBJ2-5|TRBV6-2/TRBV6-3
CASKRSLGTQYF
TGTGCCAGCAAACGATCGCTCGGGACCCAGTACTTC
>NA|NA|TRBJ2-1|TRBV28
CASSNGVRYNEQFF
TGTGCCAGCAGTAACGGGGTCCGATACAATGAGCAGTTCTTC
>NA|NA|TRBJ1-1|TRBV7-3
CASSLRVGQGSSAEAFF
TGTGCCAGCAGCTTAAGGGTAGGGCAGGGGAGTTCGGCTGAAGCTTTCTTT
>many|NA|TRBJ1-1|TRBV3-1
CASSQGYSTEAFF
TGTGCCAGCAGCCAAGGTTACAGTACTGAAGCTTTCTTT
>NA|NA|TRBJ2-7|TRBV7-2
CASSLGGELQQYF
TGTGCCAGCAGCTTAGGAGGGGAGCTTCAGCAGTACTTC
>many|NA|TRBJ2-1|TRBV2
CASSDAGGISYNEQFF
TGTGCCAGCAGTGACGCAGGAGGGATCTCCTACAATGAGCAGTTCTTC
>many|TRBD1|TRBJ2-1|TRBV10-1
CASSQGTALGEQFF
TGCGCCAGCAGTCAAGGGACAGCACTGGGGGAGCAGTTCTTC
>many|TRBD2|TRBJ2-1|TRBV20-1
CSAIWTSGRPNEQFF
TGCAGTGCTATTTGGACTAGCGGGAGGCCCAATGAGCAGTTCTTC
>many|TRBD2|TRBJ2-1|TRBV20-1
CSAPGLVAYNEQFF
TGCAGTGCTCCCGGACTAGTTGCCTACAATGAGCAGTTCTTC
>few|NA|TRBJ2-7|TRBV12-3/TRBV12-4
CASSRGELYEQYF
TGTGCCAGCAGCCGAGGGGAGCTCTACGAGCAGTACTTC
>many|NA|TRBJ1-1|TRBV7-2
CASSLMTVPGEAFF
TGTGCCAGCAGCTTGATGACGGTACCTGGTGAAGCTTTCTTT
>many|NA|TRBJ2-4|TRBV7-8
CASSLDSRGMNIQYF
TGTGCCAGCAGCTTGGATTCCCGCGGGATGAACATTCAGTACTTC
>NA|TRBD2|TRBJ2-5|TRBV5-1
CASSLDSGRPWETQYF
TGCGCCAGCAGCTTGGATAGCGGGAGGCCTTGGGAGACCCAGTACTTC
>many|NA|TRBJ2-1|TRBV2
CASSGVVNEQFF
TGTGCCAGCAGTGGAGTGGTAAATGAGCAGTTCTTC
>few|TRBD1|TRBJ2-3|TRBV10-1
CASSESLGQGVDTQYF
TGCGCCAGCAGTGAGTCGCTGGGACAGGGAGTCGATACGCAGTATTTT
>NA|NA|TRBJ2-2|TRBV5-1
CASSLGSGYTGELFF
TGCGCCAGCAGCTTAGGTAGCGGATACACCGGGGAGCTGTTTTTT
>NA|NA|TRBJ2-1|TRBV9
CASSVGVGGGSYNEQFF
TGTGCCAGCAGCGTAGGGGTGGGAGGGGGGTCCTACAATGAGCAGTTCTTC
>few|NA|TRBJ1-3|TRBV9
CASSVGQRAGNTIYF
TGTGCCAGCAGCGTAGGACAGCGGGCCGGAAACACCATATATTTT
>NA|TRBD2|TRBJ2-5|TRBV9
CASSEGLAGGKETQYF
TGTGCCAGCAGCGAGGGACTAGCGGGAGGGAAAGAGACCCAGTACTTC
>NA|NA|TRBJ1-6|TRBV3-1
CASSQDLYSPLHF
TGTGCCAGCAGCCAAGACCTATATTCACCCCTCCACTTT
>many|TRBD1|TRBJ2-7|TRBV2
CASSILTGELYEQYF
TGTGCCAGCAGTATACTGACAGGGGAATTATACGAGCAGTACTTC
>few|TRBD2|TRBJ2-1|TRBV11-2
CASSLTWSGGNNEQFF
TGTGCCAGCAGCTTAACGTGGAGCGGGGGGAACAATGAGCAGTTCTTC
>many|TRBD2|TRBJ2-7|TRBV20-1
CSARGVGRREFHEQYF
TGCAGTGCTAGAGGGGTGGGTCGGCGGGAGTTCCACGAGCAGTACTTC
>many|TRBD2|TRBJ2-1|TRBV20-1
CSARDVGQRGYNEQFF
TGCAGTGCTAGAGATGTTGGCCAGCGGGGTTACAATGAGCAGTTCTTC
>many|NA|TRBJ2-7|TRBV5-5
CASSLVGGTSYEQYF
TGTGCCAGCAGCTTGGTCGGTGGGACCTCCTACGAGCAGTACTTC